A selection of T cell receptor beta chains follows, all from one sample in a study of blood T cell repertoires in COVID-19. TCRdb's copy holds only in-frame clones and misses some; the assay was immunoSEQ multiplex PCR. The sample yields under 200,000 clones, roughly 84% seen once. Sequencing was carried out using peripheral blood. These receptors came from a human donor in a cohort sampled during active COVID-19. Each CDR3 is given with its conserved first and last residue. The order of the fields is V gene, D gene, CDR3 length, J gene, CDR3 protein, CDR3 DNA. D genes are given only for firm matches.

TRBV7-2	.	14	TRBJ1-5	CASSLNRVNQPQHF	TGTGCCAGCAGCTTGAACAGGGTCAATCAGCCCCAGCATTTT
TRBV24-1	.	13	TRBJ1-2	CATSGGPGYGYTF	TGTGCCACCAGTGGAGGTCCGGGGTATGGCTACACCTTC
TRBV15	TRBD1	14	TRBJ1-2	CATSTGQGTYGYTF	TGTGCCACCAGCACGGGACAGGGAACCTATGGCTACACCTTC
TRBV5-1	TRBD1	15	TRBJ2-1	CASSQGQVAYNEQFF	TGCGCCAGCAGCCAAGGACAGGTCGCCTACAATGAGCAGTTCTTC
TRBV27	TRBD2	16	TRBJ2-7	CASSFIPTSGGYEQYF	TGTGCCAGCAGTTTCATCCCGACTAGCGGGGGCTACGAGCAGTACTTC
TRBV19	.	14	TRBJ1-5	CASSPAGRNQPQHF	TGTGCCAGTAGTCCCGCAGGTCGCAATCAGCCCCAGCATTTT
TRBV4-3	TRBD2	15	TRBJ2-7	CASSLGLAGGYEQYF	TGCGCCAGCAGCCTTGGACTAGCGGGAGGGTACGAGCAGTACTTC
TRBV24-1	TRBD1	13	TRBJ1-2	CATSDGTDYGYTF	TGTGCCACCAGTGACGGGACAGACTATGGCTACACCTTC
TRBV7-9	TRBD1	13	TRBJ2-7	CASSPETGHEQYF	TGTGCCAGCAGCCCAGAGACAGGGCACGAGCAGTACTTC
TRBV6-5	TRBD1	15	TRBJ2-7	CASRPGQGGSYEQYF	TGTGCCAGCAGACCCGGACAGGGGGGGTCCTACGAGCAGTACTTC
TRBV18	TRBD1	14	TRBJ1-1	CASSQDRVNTEAFF	TGTGCCAGCTCACAGGACAGGGTCAACACTGAAGCTTTCTTT